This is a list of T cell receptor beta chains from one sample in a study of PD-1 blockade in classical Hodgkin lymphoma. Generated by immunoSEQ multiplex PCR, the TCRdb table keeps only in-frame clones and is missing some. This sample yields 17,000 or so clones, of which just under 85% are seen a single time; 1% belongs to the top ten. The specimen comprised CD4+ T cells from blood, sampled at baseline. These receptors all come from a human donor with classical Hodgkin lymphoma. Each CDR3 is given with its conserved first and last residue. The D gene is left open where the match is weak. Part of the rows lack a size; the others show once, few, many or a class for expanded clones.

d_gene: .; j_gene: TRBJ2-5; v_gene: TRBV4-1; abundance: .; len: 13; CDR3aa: CASSHVGVETQYF; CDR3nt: TGCGCCAGCAGCCATGTGGGAGTGGAGACCCAGTACTTC
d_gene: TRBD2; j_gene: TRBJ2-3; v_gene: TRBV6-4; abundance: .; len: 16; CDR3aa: CASTLRTSGRRDTQYF; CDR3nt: TGTGCCAGCACCCTACGGACTAGCGGGAGACGAGATACGCAGTATTTT
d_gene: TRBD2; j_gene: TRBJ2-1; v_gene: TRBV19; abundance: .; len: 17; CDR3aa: CASSIDRAGGLYNEQFF; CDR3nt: TGTGCCAGTAGTATAGATCGAGCGGGGGGCCTTTACAATGAGCAGTTCTTC
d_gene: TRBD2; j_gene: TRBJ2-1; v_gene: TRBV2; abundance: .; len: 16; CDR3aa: CASSEPSGGAFNEQFF; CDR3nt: TGTGCCAGCAGTGAGCCGAGCGGGGGGGCTTTCAATGAGCAGTTCTTC
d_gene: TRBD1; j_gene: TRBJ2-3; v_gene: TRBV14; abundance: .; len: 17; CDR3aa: CASSQLPGQGITDTQYF; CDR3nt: TGTGCCAGCAGCCAGCTCCCGGGACAGGGAATCACAGATACGCAGTATTTT
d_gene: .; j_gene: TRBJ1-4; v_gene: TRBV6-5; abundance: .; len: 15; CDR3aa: CASSYLSGFNEKLFF; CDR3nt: TGTGCCAGCAGTTACCTGTCAGGGTTTAATGAAAAACTGTTTTTT
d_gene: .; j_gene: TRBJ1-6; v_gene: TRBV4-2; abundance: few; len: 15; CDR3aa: CASSQMGGYNSPLHF; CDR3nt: TGTGCCAGCAGCCAAATGGGGGGGTATAATTCACCCCTCCACTTT
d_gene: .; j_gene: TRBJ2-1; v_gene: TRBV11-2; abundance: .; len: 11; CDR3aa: CASSLTGEQFF; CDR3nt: TGTGCCAGCAGCCTGACTGGTGAGCAGTTCTTC
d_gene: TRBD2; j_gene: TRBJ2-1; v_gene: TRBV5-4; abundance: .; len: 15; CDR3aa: CASSRTSGGYNEQFF; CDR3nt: TGTGCCAGCAGCCGGACTAGCGGGGGGTACAATGAGCAGTTCTTC
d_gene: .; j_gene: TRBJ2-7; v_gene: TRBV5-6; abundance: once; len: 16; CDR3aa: CASSLERQRLPVGQYF; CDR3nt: TGTGCCAGCAGCTTGGAGCGGCAGCGCCTCCCGGTAGGGCAGTACTTC
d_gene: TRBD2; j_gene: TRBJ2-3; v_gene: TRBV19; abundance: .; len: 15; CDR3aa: CASKLLAGATDTQYF; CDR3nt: TGTGCCAGTAAACTCCTAGCGGGGGCCACAGATACGCAGTATTTT
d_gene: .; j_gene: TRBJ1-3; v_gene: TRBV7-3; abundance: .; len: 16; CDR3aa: CASSLDVGSSGNTIYF; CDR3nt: TGTGCCAGCAGCCTAGACGTGGGATCCTCTGGAAACACCATATATTTT
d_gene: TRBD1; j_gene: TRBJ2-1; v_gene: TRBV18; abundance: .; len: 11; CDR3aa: CASTTTGEQFF; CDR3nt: TGTGCCAGCACCACGACAGGGGAGCAGTTCTTC
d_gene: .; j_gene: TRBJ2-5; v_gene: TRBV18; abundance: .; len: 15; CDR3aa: CASSPSLAPRETQYF; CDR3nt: TGTGCCAGCTCACCGTCTCTAGCCCCTAGGGAGACCCAGTACTTC
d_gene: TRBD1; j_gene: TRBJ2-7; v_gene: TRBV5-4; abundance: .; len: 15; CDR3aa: CASSPTGQVSYEQYF; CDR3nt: TGTGCCAGCAGCCCTACGGGACAGGTGTCCTACGAGCAGTACTTC
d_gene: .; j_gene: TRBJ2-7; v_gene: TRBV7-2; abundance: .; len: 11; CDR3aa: CASSSSAEQYF; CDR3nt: TGTGCCAGCAGCTCGAGCGCCGAGCAGTACTTC
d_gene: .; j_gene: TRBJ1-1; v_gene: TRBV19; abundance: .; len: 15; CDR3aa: CASSPTGLMNTEAFF; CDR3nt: TGTGCCAGTAGTCCTACAGGGTTAATGAACACTGAAGCTTTCTTT
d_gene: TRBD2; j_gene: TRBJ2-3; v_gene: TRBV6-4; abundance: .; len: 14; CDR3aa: CASSSAGGTDTQYF; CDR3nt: TGTGCCAGCAGTTCAGCGGGGGGCACAGATACGCAGTATTTT
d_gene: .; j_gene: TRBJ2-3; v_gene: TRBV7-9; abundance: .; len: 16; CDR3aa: CASSLLGGALTDTQYF; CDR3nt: TGTGCCAGCAGCTTACTTGGGGGGGCCCTCACAGATACGCAGTATTTT
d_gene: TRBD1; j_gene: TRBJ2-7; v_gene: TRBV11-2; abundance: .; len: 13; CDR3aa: CASSFDREVQQYF; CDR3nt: TGTGCCAGCAGCTTTGACAGGGAAGTCCAGCAGTACTTC
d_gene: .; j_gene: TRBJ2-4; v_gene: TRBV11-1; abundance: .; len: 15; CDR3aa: CASSSRTMAKNIQYF; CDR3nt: TGTGCCAGCAGCTCCCGGACTATGGCCAAAAACATTCAGTACTTC
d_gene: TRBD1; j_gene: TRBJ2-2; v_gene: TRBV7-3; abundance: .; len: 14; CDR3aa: CASSLGGVSGELFF; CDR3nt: TGTGCCAGCAGCCTAGGGGGCGTCAGCGGGGAGCTGTTTTTT
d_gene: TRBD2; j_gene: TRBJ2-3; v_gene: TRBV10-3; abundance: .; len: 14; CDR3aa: CAIRTSSDTDTQYF; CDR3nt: TGTGCCATCAGGACTAGCTCCGACACAGATACGCAGTATTTT
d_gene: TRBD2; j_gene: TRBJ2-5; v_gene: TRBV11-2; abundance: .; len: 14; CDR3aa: CASSSSGSRGAQYF; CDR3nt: TGTGCCAGCAGCTCTAGCGGGTCCAGAGGGGCCCAGTACTTC
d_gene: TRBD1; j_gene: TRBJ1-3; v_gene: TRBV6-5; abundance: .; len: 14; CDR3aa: CASKTGANGNTIYF; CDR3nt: TGTGCCAGCAAAACAGGGGCTAATGGAAACACCATATATTTT
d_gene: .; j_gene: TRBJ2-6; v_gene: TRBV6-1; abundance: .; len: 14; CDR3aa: CASSEGPGANVLTF; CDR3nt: TGTGCCAGCAGTGAAGGCCCTGGGGCCAACGTCCTGACTTTC
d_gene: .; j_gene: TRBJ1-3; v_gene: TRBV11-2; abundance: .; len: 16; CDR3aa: CASSLDSLWAGNTIYF; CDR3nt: TGTGCCAGCAGCTTAGATAGTCTATGGGCTGGAAACACCATATATTTT
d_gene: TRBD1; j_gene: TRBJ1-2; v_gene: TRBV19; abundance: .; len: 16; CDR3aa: CASSIPGTGINYGYTF; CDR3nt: TGTGCCAGTAGTATACCCGGGACAGGAATCAACTATGGCTACACCTTC
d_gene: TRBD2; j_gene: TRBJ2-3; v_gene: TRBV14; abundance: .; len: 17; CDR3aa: CASSGRTTSGSTDTQYF; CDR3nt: TGTGCCAGCAGCGGCCGAACTACTAGCGGAAGCACAGATACGCAGTATTTT
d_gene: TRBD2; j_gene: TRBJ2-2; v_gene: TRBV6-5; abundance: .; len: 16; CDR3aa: CASSYSGLAISGELFF; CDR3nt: TGTGCCAGCAGTTACTCGGGACTAGCGATCTCCGGGGAGCTGTTTTTT
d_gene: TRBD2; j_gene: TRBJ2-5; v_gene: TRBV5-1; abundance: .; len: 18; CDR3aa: CASSFSPGLAGLRETQYF; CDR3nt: TGCGCCAGCAGCTTCTCTCCGGGACTAGCGGGGCTCCGGGAGACCCAGTACTTC
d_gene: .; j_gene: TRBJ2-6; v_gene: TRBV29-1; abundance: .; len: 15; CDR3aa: CSVWGVHSGANVLTF; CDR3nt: TGCAGCGTTTGGGGAGTGCACTCTGGGGCCAACGTCCTGACTTTC
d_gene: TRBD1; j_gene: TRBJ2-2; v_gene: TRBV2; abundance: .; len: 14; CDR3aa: CASRGQANTGELFF; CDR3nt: TGTGCCAGCAGGGGACAGGCGAACACCGGGGAGCTGTTTTTT
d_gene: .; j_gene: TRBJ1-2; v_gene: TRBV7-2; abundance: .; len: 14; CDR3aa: CASSLWATGYGYTF; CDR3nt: TGTGCCAGCAGCTTATGGGCAACTGGGTATGGCTACACCTTC
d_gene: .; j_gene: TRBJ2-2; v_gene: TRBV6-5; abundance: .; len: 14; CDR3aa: CASHGSANTGELFF; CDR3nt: TGTGCCAGTCACGGGAGCGCGAACACCGGGGAGCTGTTTTTT
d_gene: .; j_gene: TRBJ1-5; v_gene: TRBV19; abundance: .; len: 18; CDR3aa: CASSRGEAWTTSYQPQHF; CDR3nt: TGTGCCAGTAGTAGGGGTGAGGCTTGGACAACAAGTTATCAGCCCCAGCATTTT
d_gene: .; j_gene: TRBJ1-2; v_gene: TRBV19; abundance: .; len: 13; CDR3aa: CASSDLLRDGYTF; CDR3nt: TGTGCCAGTAGTGACCTTCTAAGAGACGGCTACACCTTC
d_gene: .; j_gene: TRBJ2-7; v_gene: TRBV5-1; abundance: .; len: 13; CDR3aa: CASSSGRLGEQYF; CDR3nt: TGCGCCAGCAGCTCCGGACGGCTTGGCGAGCAGTACTTC
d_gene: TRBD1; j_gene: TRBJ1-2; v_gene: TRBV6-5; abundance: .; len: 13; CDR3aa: CASNRGGNYGYTF; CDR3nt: TGTGCCAGCAATAGAGGGGGCAACTATGGCTACACCTTC
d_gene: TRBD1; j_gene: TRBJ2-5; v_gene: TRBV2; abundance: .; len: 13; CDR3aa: CASSGDSQETQYF; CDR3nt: TGTGCCAGCAGTGGGGACAGCCAAGAGACCCAGTACTTC
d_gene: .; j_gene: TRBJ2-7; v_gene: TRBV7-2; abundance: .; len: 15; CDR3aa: CASSLAKRAKYEQYF; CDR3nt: TGTGCCAGCAGCTTAGCTAAGCGGGCAAAATACGAGCAGTACTTC
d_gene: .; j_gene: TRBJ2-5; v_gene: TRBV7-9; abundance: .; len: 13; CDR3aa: CASSLVDSQTQYF; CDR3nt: TGTGCCAGCAGCTTAGTGGACTCCCAGACCCAGTACTTC
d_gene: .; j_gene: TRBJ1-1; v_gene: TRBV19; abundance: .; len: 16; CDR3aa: CASSITLGSLNTEAFF; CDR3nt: TGTGCCAGTAGTATAACACTGGGATCTCTGAACACTGAAGCTTTCTTT
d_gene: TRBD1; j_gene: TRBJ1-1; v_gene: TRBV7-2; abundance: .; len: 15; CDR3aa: CASRRSPRDSAEAFF; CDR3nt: TGTGCCAGCAGACGTAGCCCCCGGGACAGCGCAGAAGCTTTCTTT
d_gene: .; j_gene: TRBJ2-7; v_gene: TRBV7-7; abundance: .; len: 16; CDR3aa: CASSVGRGWGLSEQYF; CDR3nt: TGTGCTAGCAGCGTCGGACGGGGTTGGGGTCTGAGCGAGCAGTACTTC
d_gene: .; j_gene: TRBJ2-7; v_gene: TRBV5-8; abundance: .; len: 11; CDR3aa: CASSPGSEQYF; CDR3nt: TGTGCCAGCAGCCCCGGGTCCGAGCAGTACTTC